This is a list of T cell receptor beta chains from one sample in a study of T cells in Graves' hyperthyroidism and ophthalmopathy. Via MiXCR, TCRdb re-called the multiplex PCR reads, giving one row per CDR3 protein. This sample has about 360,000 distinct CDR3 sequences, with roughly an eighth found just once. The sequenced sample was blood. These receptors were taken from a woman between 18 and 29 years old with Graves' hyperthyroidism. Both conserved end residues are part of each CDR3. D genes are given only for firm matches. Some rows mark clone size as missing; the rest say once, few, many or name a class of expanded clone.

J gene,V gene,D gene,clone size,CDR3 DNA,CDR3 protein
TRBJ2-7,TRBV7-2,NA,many,TGTGCCAGCAGCTTAGCCCACGGGGGGCAGACCTACGAGCAGTACTTC,CASSLAHGGQTYEQYF
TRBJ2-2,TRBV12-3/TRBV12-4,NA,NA,TGTGCCAGCAGTCAGGGGGGAAGCGGGGAGCTGTTTTTT,CASSQGGSGELFF
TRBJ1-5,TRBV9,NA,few,TGTGCCAGCAGCGTAGGTAGCAATCAGCCCCAGCATTTT,CASSVGSNQPQHF
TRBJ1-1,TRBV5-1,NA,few,TGCGCCAGCAGCGGCCGGGGTTCTCCGATGATAATGAACACTGAAGCTTTCTTT,CASSGRGSPMIMNTEAFF
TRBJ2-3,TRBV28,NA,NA,TGTGCCAGCAGTACTATTCGGGGCGGGGTTAGAGCGGATACGCAGTATTTT,CASSTIRGGVRADTQYF
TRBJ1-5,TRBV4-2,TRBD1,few,TGTGCCAGCAGCCCAGGGGGGAGGGAAGACAATCAGCCCCAGCATTTT,CASSPGGREDNQPQHF
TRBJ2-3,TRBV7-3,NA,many,TGTGCCAGCAGCGGGGGGGCTTCAACAGATACGCAGTATTTT,CASSGGASTDTQYF
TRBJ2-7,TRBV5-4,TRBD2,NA,TGTGCCAGCAGCCCGACGGCCAGCGGGATCTCCTACGAGCAGTACTTC,CASSPTASGISYEQYF
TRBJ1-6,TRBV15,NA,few,TGTGCCACCAGCTCCCGGGCAGGTTCACCCCTCCACTTT,CATSSRAGSPLHF
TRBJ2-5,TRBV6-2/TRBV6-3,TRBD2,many,TGTGCCAGCAGTTACTCGGGTCTAGCGGCCAGAGAGACCCAGTACTTC,CASSYSGLAARETQYF
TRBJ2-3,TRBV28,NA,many,TGTGCCAGCAGTACAGAAATCCCCAGCACAGATACGCAGTATTTT,CASSTEIPSTDTQYF
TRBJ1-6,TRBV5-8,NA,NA,TGTGCCAGCAGCTTGAACAGGGAATCACCCCTCCACTTT,CASSLNRESPLHF
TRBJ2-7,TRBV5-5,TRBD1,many,TGTGCCAGCAGCTCACAAGCCGGGACAGGGCTCGGCGAGCAGTACTTC,CASSSQAGTGLGEQYF
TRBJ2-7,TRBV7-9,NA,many,TGTGCCAGCAGTTTACAGGGTTCTTCCTACGAGCAGTACTTC,CASSLQGSSYEQYF
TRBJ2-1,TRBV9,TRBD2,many,TGTGCCAGCAGCGTAGACCCGATAGCGGGAGTAACCTACAATGAGCAGTTCTTC,CASSVDPIAGVTYNEQFF
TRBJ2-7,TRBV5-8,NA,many,TGTGCCAGCAGCTTGGCCGGGGCTACGAGGGGCGAGCAGTACTTC,CASSLAGATRGEQYF
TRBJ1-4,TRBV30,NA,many,TGTGCCTGGAGTGTAGGGTTCGGGATTAATGAAAAACTGTTTTTT,CAWSVGFGINEKLFF
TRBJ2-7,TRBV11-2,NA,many,TGTGCCAGCAGCTCCCTCCGGACTCGCTCCTACGAGCAGTACTTC,CASSSLRTRSYEQYF
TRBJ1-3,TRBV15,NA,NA,TGTGCCACCAGCAGAGTGCCGGGACACCTCTCTGGAAACACCATATATTTT,CATSRVPGHLSGNTIYF
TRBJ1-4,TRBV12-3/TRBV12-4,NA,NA,TGTGCCAGCAGTTCACAGGGCTGGGAAAAACTGTTTTTT,CASSSQGWEKLFF
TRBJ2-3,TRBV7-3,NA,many,TGTGCCAGCAGCTTAATATCGTGGACAGATACGCAGTATTTT,CASSLISWTDTQYF
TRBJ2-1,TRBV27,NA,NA,TGTGCCAGCAGTCCGGGGGATCGAGCCGGTGAGCAGTTCTTC,CASSPGDRAGEQFF
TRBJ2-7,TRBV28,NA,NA,TGTGCCAGCAACGATCAAATGGGCTACGAGCAGTACTTC,CASNDQMGYEQYF
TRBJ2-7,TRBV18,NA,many,TGTGCCAGCTCACCGGAGGGGTCGGTGCTAGGACCCTACGAGCAGTACTTC,CASSPEGSVLGPYEQYF
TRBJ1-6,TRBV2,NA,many,TGTGCCAGCAGTATCAGGGTGATCGGCCCCAATTCACCCCTCCACTTT,CASSIRVIGPNSPLHF
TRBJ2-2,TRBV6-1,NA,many,TGTGCCAGCAGTGAAGAGGGTAGTATCCCCGGGGAGCTGTTTTTT,CASSEEGSIPGELFF
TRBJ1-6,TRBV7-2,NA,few,TGTGCCAGCAGCTTAGAGGCCAGAGGAGCCAGGCCCCTCCACTTT,CASSLEARGARPLHF
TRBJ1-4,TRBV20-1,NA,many,TGCAGTGCTAGACCTCGGAGACGCGTTCCCGGGAAAGGGGAACTGTTTTTT,CSARPRRRVPGKGELFF
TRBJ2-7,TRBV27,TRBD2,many,TGTGCCAGCAGTTTGGGGGGGACCCCCAACGAGCAGTACTTC,CASSLGGTPNEQYF
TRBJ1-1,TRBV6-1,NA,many,TGTGCCAGCAGTCTGGCCGATGGACGACGGGCTTTCTTT,CASSLADGRRAFF
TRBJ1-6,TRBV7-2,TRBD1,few,TGTGCCAGCAGCGCAACAATGGGACAGGGAGGCTCACCCCTCCACTTT,CASSATMGQGGSPLHF
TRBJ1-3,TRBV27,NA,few,TGTGCCAGCCGGTACTCCGGAAACACCATATATTTT,CASRYSGNTIYF
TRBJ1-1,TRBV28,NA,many,TGTGCCAGCAGTTTCGGTCGGACTGAAGCTTTCTTT,CASSFGRTEAFF
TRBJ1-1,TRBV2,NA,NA,TGTGCCAGCAGGGAACTTAGGGAGGGCACTGAAGCTTTCTTT,CASRELREGTEAFF
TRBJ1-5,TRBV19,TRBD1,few,TGTGCCAGTACGGGACAGGGCGGTAATCAGCCCCAGCATTTT,CASTGQGGNQPQHF
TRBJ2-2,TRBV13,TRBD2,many,TGTGCCAGCGGGACTAGCAGATCGAACACCGGGGAGCTGTTTTTT,CASGTSRSNTGELFF
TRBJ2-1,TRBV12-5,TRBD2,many,TGTGCTAGTGGGCGACTAGCGGGAGAGGGCGAGCAGTTCTTC,CASGRLAGEGEQFF
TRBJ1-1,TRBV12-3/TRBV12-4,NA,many,TGTGCCAGCAGCTCGGGGGGCATGAACACTGAAGCTTTCTTT,CASSSGGMNTEAFF
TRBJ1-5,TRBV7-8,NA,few,TGTGCCAGCAGCTTAGATAACAGGGTTGTTGAACAGCCCCAGCATTTT,CASSLDNRVVEQPQHF
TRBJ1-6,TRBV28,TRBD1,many,TGTGCCAGCAGACCACAGGGGAGGAACTCACCCCTCCACTTT,CASRPQGRNSPLHF
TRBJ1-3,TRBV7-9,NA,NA,TGTGCCAGCAGCGAACCGGGCCCGGGGGCCTCTGGAAACACCATATATTTT,CASSEPGPGASGNTIYF